Each of the 16 T cell receptor beta chains below was sequenced from the same sample in a study of tumor-infiltrating lymphocytes in oesophageal squamous cell carcinoma. TCRdb ran MiXCR on the PCR reads and lists one entry per CDR3 protein. The sample carries under 8,500 distinct CDR3 sequences, around a sixth recorded once. The sample consisted of blood. These receptors were taken from a male donor with esophageal squamous cell carcinoma.

In this sample, this clonotype turned up many times. The chain links TRBV28 to TRBJ1-5; D is uncertain. The CDR3 sequence is 13 residues long. V lost 2 bases, J lost 10 bases, and 12 bases lay in between. Germline CDR1 reads MDHEN; CDR2 reads SYDVKM. Written as DNA, the CDR3 is TGTGCCAGCAGTTTACATAGCGGCAGCCCCCAGCATTTT. This gives the protein CASSLHSGSPQHF.

This clonotype was detected ten times or more. The genes are TRBV28 and TRBJ2-5, with 12 bases aligning to TRBD2. The J call is uncertain, as TRBJ2-7 better fits the DNA end. CDR1 and CDR2 (germline): MDHEN, SYDVKM. The CDR3 extends over 15 amino acids. CDR3 amino acids: CASSRLAGVDNEQYF. The CDR3 region has the DNA TGTGCCAGCAGTCGACTAGCGGGGGTCGATAACGAGCAGTACTTC.

This clonotype is labeled large. The CDR3 nucleotides read TGTGCCAGCAGCCATCCCTCGCTAGCGACGACCCAGTACTTC. Encoded protein: CASSHPSLATTQYF. V and J are TRBV7-2 and TRBJ2-5; perhaps TRBD2 as D (6 bases). Per germline, CDR1 SGHTA and CDR2 FQGNSA. V lost 5 bases to trimming and J lost 7 bases, with 17 bases between them. The CDR3 loop spans 14 amino acids.

In its sample, this clonotype was seen many times. The rearrangement links TRBV11-2 to TRBJ2-5, with D perhaps being TRBD1 or TRBD2 (5 bases each). The CDR3 totals 14 residues. The V end lost 7 bases, the J end lost 2 bases, and 14 bases lay between the germline ends. Germline V gene lookup returns CDR1 SGHAT and CDR2 FQNNGV. CDR3 nucleotide sequence: TGTGCCAGCACTCAACCGGGACGGCAAGAGACCCAGTACTTC. Translating gives CASTQPGRQETQYF.

CDR3 nucleotide sequence: TGTGCCAGCAGGGGGGAACCTTTGAACACTGAAGCTTTCTTT. Its protein product is CASRGEPLNTEAFF. The V call is TRBV6-1, the J call TRBJ1-1; tentative D call: TRBD1 (5 bases). This CDR3 spans 14 amino acids. V was clipped by 6 bases and J by 0 bases, with 11 bases between them. Looked up from germline, CDR1 is MNHNS and CDR2 is SASEGT.

Ten or more counts support this clonotype. The chain joins TRBV24-1 to TRBJ1-2; unclear D gene. Trimming took off 2 bases at V and 4 bases at J, with 10 bases between the two ends. The CDR3 has 14 residues. Germline loops: CDR1 KGHDR, CDR2 SFDVKD. CDR3 residues: CATSDSAGGYGYTF. The CDR3 DNA sequence: TGTGCCACCAGTGATTCGGCGGGCGGCTATGGCTACACCTTC.

This clonotype was counted at least ten times. The chain employs TRBV4-2 and TRBJ2-3; 10 nucleotides match TRBD2. The CDR3 consists of 16 residues. J lost 3 bases, V lost 2 bases, and 5 bases had no gene match. CDR1 LGHNA and CDR2 YNFKEQ come from the germline V gene. This chain's CDR3 is CASSQNSGGTTDTQYF. The CDR3 region has the DNA TGTGCCAGCAGCCAAAATAGCGGGGGGACAACAGATACGCAGTATTTT.

The chain couples TRBV4-1 to TRBJ1-1, with TRBD1 matching over 9 bases. After removal of 3 bases from V and 3 bases from J, the junction contained 20 bases not matched to a gene. Germline V gene sequence: CDR1 MGHRA, CDR2 YSYEKL. This CDR3 has 20 amino acids. The CDR3 loop is CASSHHTAGVWGQGYTEAFF. CDR3 bases: TGCGCCAGCAGCCACCACACTGCGGGGGTCTGGGGACAGGGATACACTGAAGCTTTCTTT.

This clonotype was seen a handful of times. A much larger clone differs from this one at a single base, so this may be a read error. The chain couples TRBV7-6 to TRBJ2-7; D ambiguous. The CDR3 loop spans 15 amino acids. Germline V gene sequence: CDR1 SGHVS, CDR2 FNYEAQ. The V end was cut by 2 bases, the J end by 7 bases, with 18 bases between. DNA of the CDR3: TGTGCCAGCAGCTTAAGTATTCAGGCTTACAATGAGCAGTACTTC. Its translation is CASSLSIQAYNEQYF.

This clonotype was seen at least ten times. This chain joins TRBV2 and TRBJ2-1, with D tentatively TRBD2 (5 bases). Trimming stripped 1 base from V and 4 bases from J, with 11 bases between. CDR3 length: 15 residues. The germline CDR1 and CDR2 sequences are SNHLY and FYNNEI. CDR3 nucleotides: TGTGCCAGCAGTGAAGTCCGGACTCCTTACAATGAGCAGTTCTTC. Amino acids: CASSEVRTPYNEQFF.

This clonotype was counted at least ten times. The chain links TRBV6-1 to TRBJ1-2; D perhaps matches TRBD1 (6 bases). Germline CDR1 reads MNHNS; CDR2 reads SASEGT. The CDR3 covers 13 residues. The germline V and J ends were trimmed by 6 bases and 3 bases, with 11 bases remaining between them. Written as DNA, the CDR3 is TGTGCCAGCAGAACTGGACAGTACTATGGCTACACCTTC. Amino acids: CASRTGQYYGYTF.

This clonotype was counted many times. The gene calls are TRBV2 and TRBJ1-1; D is unclear. The CDR3 length is 13 residues. The V gene's germline CDR1 is SNHLY and CDR2 FYNNEI. The V end was cut by 5 bases, the J end by 3 bases, with 10 bases between. CDR3 nucleotide sequence: TGTGCCAGCAGTACCCGTGTTGACACTGAAGCTTTCTTT. Translation gives CASSTRVDTEAFF.

This clonotype was picked up many times. This chain connects TRBV5-4 to TRBJ2-3, with D possibly being TRBD2 (6 bases). The CDR3 length is 17 residues. V was cut by 2 bases and J by 0 bases, with 16 bases left in between. Germline values: CDR1 SGHNT, CDR2 YYREEE (reference sequence). The DNA of the CDR3 is TGTGCCAGCAGCTTACCCGGGACTCCCGTTAGCACAGATACGCAGTATTTT. This gives the protein CASSLPGTPVSTDTQYF.

Notes on this clonotype: A clone one base away is much larger, so this may be a read error. This chain connects TRBV12-3 or TRBV12-4 to TRBJ2-5; TRBD1 matches 10 bases. After removal of 5 bases from V and 10 bases from J, the junction contained 7 bases not matched to a gene. The CDR3 runs to 13 residues. The CDR3 sequence is CASSVRGQGIQYF. The CDR3 DNA reads TGTGCCAGCAGTGTAAGGGGACAGGGGATCCAGTACTTC.

This clonotype was seen many times. V gene TRBV10-2 combines with J gene TRBJ1-1, with TRBD1 matching over 8 bases. Trimming cost V 10 bases and J 5 bases; bases outside gene matches: 6. Germline lookup yields CDR1 WSHSY and CDR2 SAAADI. The CDR3 has 12 amino acids. The CDR3 loop reads CATGQGQTEAFF. In DNA, the CDR3 is TGCGCCACCGGACAGGGTCAAACTGAAGCTTTCTTT.

The rearrangement joins TRBV6-1 to TRBJ1-2; maybe TRBD1 (6 bases). The CDR3 runs 14 residues. Germline lookup yields CDR1 MNHNS and CDR2 SASEGT. V was clipped by 7 bases and J by 4 bases, with 16 bases between them. CDR3 in amino acids: CASNDYRGAYGYTF. CDR3 DNA sequence: TGTGCCAGCAATGACTATCGGGGGGCCTATGGCTACACCTTC.